A single T cell receptor (beta chain) is shown here with its context. This sample is part of a study of T cell responses to AZD1222 COVID-19 vaccine. Libraries were prepared by immunoSEQ multiplex PCR; TCRdb keeps only in-frame clonotypes and omits some of them. This sample carries 150,000 to 200,000 clones, 92% of them seen once, and the ten largest clones take less than 4.5%. Sequenced material: peripheral blood, taken on day 0 of MenACWY control vaccination. This sequence originates from an adult in good health.

CDR3 sequence reads: CASSDPGTGGDEQYF. CDR3 DNA: TGCGCCAGCAGTGACCCCGGGACAGGGGGTGACGAGCAGTACTTC. The chain couples TRBV10-1 to TRBJ2-7; 11 bases fit TRBD1. The J segment lost 5 bases and the V segment lost 3 bases, leaving 6 bases of the junction unmatched. The CDR3 sequence is 15 residues long. In germline, CDR1 is WNHNN, CDR2 SYGVQD (reference sequence).